Shown below are 20 T cell receptor beta chains from a single sample sequenced in a study of cytomegalovirus exposure and HLA in healthy donors. Assay used: immunoSEQ multiplex PCR; TCRdb lists only in-frame clones, some missing. The sample records around 45,000 clones, 92% being singletons. The sample taken for sequencing was PBMCs. The source of these receptors is a man between 18 and 29 years old in good health and CMV-seronegative.

The rearrangement links TRBV7-3 to TRBJ2-3; 8 bases are shared with TRBD1. Trimming cost V 2 bases and J 3 bases; bases outside gene matches: 4. Germline lookup yields CDR1 SGHTA and CDR2 FQGTGA. This CDR3 is 15 amino acids long. CDR3 sequence reads: CASSLQGARTDTQYF. In DNA form, the CDR3 reads TGTGCCAGCAGCTTACAGGGGGCGCGGACAGATACGCAGTATTTT. Complete variable domain (other parts from reference TRBV7-3 and TRBJ2-3): GAGVSQTPSNKVTEKGKYVELRCDPISGHTALYWYRQSLGQGPEFLIYFQGTGAADDSGLPNDRFFAVRPEGSVSTLKIQRTERGDSAVYLCASSLQGARTDTQYFGPGTRLTVL.

The CDR3: CASSTLGLAGPEQFF. For the CDR3, the DNA is TGTGCCAGCAGCACACTGGGACTAGCGGGACCTGAGCAGTTCTTC. The chain employs TRBV11-2 and TRBJ2-1, with 13 positions matching TRBD2. Germline CDR1 SGHAT, CDR2 FQNNGV. The junction had 7 bases not matched to a gene; V was cut back by 5 bases and J by 9 bases. The CDR3 sequence is 15 residues long. Full variable domain (remainder filled in from reference TRBV11-2 and TRBJ2-1): EAGVAQSPRYKIIEKRQSVAFWCNPISGHATLYWYQQILGQGPKLLIQFQNNGVVDDSQLPKDRFSAERLKGVDSTLKIQPAKLEDSAVYLCASSTLGLAGPEQFFGPGTRLTVL.

This chain links TRBV2 with TRBJ1-4; weak D call: TRBD1 (5 bases). The CDR3 runs 13 residues. V gave up 11 bases and J gave up 1 base, with 11 bases separating them. CDR1 is SNHLY and CDR2 is FYNNEI in the germline V gene. DNA for the CDR3: TGTGCCTCAAGGGGAAGAACTAATGAAAAACTGTTTTTT. Translated, it gives CASRGRTNEKLFF.

The chain carries TRBV4-2 and TRBJ2-7; 9 nucleotides match TRBD1. The CDR3 totals 16 residues. Germline CDR1 LGHNA, CDR2 YNFKEQ. Germline trimming cut 0 bases from V and 3 bases from J; bases unmatched to any gene: 6. This CDR3 reads CASSQDPGTGNYEQYF. CDR3 coding DNA: TGTGCCAGCAGCCAAGATCCCGGGACAGGGAACTACGAGCAGTACTTC.

The chain links TRBV7-2 to TRBJ2-5; a weak D match, TRBD2 (7 bases). Trimming cost V 5 bases and J 4 bases, with 20 bases left between them. Germline V gene data show CDR1 as SGHTA and CDR2 as FQGNSA. This CDR3 region has 16 residues. The CDR3 coding sequence is TGTGCCAGCAGCCTCTTAGGGGGGGGAGGGGGAGAGACCCAGTACTTC. Translation: CASSLLGGGGGETQYF.

The CDR3 DNA is TGTGCCAGCAGCTTGGGTACGGGAGGCGGAGAGACCCAGTACTTC. Residues: CASSLGTGGGETQYF. The chain employs TRBV5-6 and TRBJ2-5; 7 nucleotides align to TRBD2. There are 15 residues in the CDR3. Germline lookup yields CDR1 SGHDT and CDR2 YYEEEE. V lost 0 bases to trimming and J lost 4 bases; unmatched junction nucleotides: 6.

V gene TRBV9 combines with J gene TRBJ1-1; TRBD1 aligns across 8 bases. Germline loops: CDR1 SGDLS, CDR2 YYNGEE. The CDR3 length is 15 residues. Trimming at V came to 3 bases and at J to 4 bases, leaving 8 bases not matched to a gene. The CDR3 DNA is TGTGCCAGCAGCGCTCAGGGGGCTAAGGTCACTGAAGCTTTCTTT. The encoded protein is CASSAQGAKVTEAFF.

This rearrangement joins TRBV19 to TRBJ2-7, with 9 bases lining up with TRBD1. Germline loops: CDR1 LNHDA, CDR2 SQIVND (reference sequence). Unmatched junction bases numbered 12, after V lost 4 bases and J lost 2 bases. The CDR3 has 17 residues. The CDR3 protein is CASSKGGAGQGTYEQYF. The CDR3 nucleotides read TGTGCCAGTAGTAAAGGGGGGGCTGGACAGGGGACCTACGAGCAGTACTTC.

The chain links TRBV7-3 to TRBJ2-3; 8 bases map to TRBD2. The germline gives CDR1 SGHTA, CDR2 FQGTGA. The CDR3 covers 16 residues. Trimming at V came to 2 bases and at J to 4 bases, leaving 8 bases not matched to a gene. DNA of the CDR3: TGTGCCAGCAGCTTATCGGAGCGGGAGTACGCAGATACGCAGTATTTT. This encodes CASSLSEREYADTQYF.

J is TRBJ2-7 and V is TRBV7-6; TRBD1 matches at 7 bases. Germline CDR1 is SGHVS and CDR2 is FNYEAQ. V gave up 1 base and J gave up 5 bases; unmatched junction bases: 5. The CDR3 spans 14 residues. The CDR3 DNA reads as TGTGCCAGCAGCTTAGGGACAGGTCGCGACGAGCAGTACTTC. Protein: CASSLGTGRDEQYF.

V and J are TRBV25-1 and TRBJ2-7; perhaps TRBD2 as D (7 bases). The germline CDR1 and CDR2 sequences are MGHDK and SYGVNS. This CDR3 spans 13 amino acids. Deletions cut 6 bases from V and 2 bases from J, with 11 bases between. The CDR3 DNA follows: TGTGCCAGCAGGGGGGGGCCGCCCTACGAGCAGTACTTC. Amino acid sequence: CASRGGPPYEQYF.

This rearrangement joins TRBV28 to TRBJ2-7; 8 nucleotides align to TRBD2. V lost 8 bases, J lost 4 bases, and 7 bases stayed unmatched. CDR1 is MDHEN and CDR2 is SYDVKM in the germline V gene. The CDR3 runs to 13 residues. In DNA, the CDR3 is TGTGCCAGCGCCGCGGGAGGTATTTACGAGCAGTACTTC. Translation gives CASAAGGIYEQYF.

V is TRBV7-8 and J is TRBJ2-2; 9 bases are shared with TRBD2. The ends lost 4 bases at V and 3 bases at J; junction bases unmatched: 6. Germline CDR1 and CDR2: SGHVS and FQNEAQ. This CDR3 is built from 16 residues. CDR3 loop: CASSYHSGRDTGELFF. DNA of the CDR3: TGTGCCAGCAGCTATCATAGCGGGAGAGACACCGGGGAGCTGTTTTTT.

The chain carries TRBV27 and TRBJ2-7; D possibly corresponds to TRBD2 (7 bases). Germline-derived CDR1 and CDR2 are MNHEY and SMNVEV (reference sequence). V shed 7 bases and J shed 2 bases, with 12 bases lying between them. The CDR3 runs 13 residues. The CDR3 sequence: CASIAGATYEQYF. CDR3 nucleotide sequence: TGTGCCAGCATCGCGGGGGCAACCTACGAGCAGTACTTC.

The gene calls are TRBV6-1 and TRBJ2-3, with D possibly matching TRBD2 (5 bases). CDR1 and CDR2 (germline): MNHNS, SASEGT. Trimming shortened V by 4 bases and J by 7 bases, and 21 bases separated the two germline ends. This CDR3 has 16 residues. The DNA for the CDR3 is TGTGCCAGCAGTGGTTCCAGCGGCTCTATTCCCTATACGCAGTATTTT. Translation: CASSGSSGSIPYTQYF.

The chain couples TRBV19 to TRBJ1-5; no clear D gene. The germline V and J ends were trimmed by 3 bases and 5 bases, with 26 bases remaining between them. CDR1 and CDR2 (germline): LNHDA, SQIVND (reference sequence). The CDR3 runs to 19 residues. CDR3 coding DNA: TGTGCCAGTAGTATGAGCATCCGGAGGCAGGCCACACAGCATCAGCCCCAGCATTTT. Its protein is CASSMSIRRQATQHQPQHF.

In nucleotides, the CDR3 is TGTGCCAGCAGGTGGACAGGGGGCGACGAGCAGTACTTC. Translated, it gives CASRWTGGDEQYF. The chain employs TRBV7-2 and TRBJ2-7; 11 bases are a match to TRBD1. With 6 bases clipped from V and 5 bases from J, the junction kept 3 bases outside the gene matches. Germline-derived CDR1 and CDR2 are SGHTA and FQGNSA. CDR3 length: 13 residues.

The gene calls are TRBV15 and TRBJ2-7, with D possibly being TRBD1 (6 bases). The CDR3 consists of 15 residues. V lost 0 bases and J 7 bases, leaving 16 bases between the germline ends. Germline V CDR1 and CDR2: LNHNV, YYDKDF (reference sequence). CDR3 coding DNA: TGTGCCACCAGCAGAGATCGACAGTCAGGGGAGGAGCAGTACTTC. This sequence encodes CATSRDRQSGEEQYF.

In this sample, this clone turned up a few times. The V gene is TRBV6-1, the J gene TRBJ2-7; 7 nucleotides align to TRBD1. The germline V gene encodes CDR1 MNHNS and CDR2 SASEGT. J gave up 1 base and V 3 bases, and 9 bases lay outside the gene matches. The length of the CDR3 is 16 residues. CDR3 DNA sequence: TGTGCCAGCAGTGATCCTAGGACAGGAACTTCCTACGAGCAGTACTTC. The encoded protein is CASSDPRTGTSYEQYF.

The chain has TRBV11-2 and TRBJ2-3; a weak D match, TRBD1 (6 bases). Trimming left V 9 bases short and J 0 bases short, with 10 bases between. The CDR3 totals 13 residues. CDR1 SGHAT and CDR2 FQNNGV come from the germline V gene. The CDR3 region is CASGQTSTDTQYF. Here the CDR3 DNA reads TGTGCCAGTGGACAGACTAGCACAGATACGCAGTATTTT.